This T cell receptor beta chain is drawn from a study of PD-L1 blockade in urothelial cancer. Study summary: Males with bladder-origin urothelial cancer constituted about 85% of the roughly 29 patients. Prior chemotherapy in patients spanned 0 to 3 regimens.

The CDR3 is 15 residues long. CDR1 SNHLY and CDR2 FYNNEI come from the germline V gene. Trimming cost V 0 bases and J 4 bases; bases outside gene matches: 1. Synthetic spike-ins, TCR analog templates, were added into each PCR. Sequencing was performed with immunoSEQ multiplex PCR; in TCRdb, only in-frame clones are kept and a portion is missing. The sample shows roughly 100,000 clones, around 78% of them seen only once. Described time point: peripheral blood 6 weeks after treatment start. Sample numbers ranged from 1 to 8 per patient, encompassing pretreatment and on-treatment collections. The sequencing used PBMCs, collected around atezolizumab (anti-PD-L1) treatment. V gene TRBV2 combines with J gene TRBJ2-1; 9 bases fit TRBD2. The TCR was taken from a man aged 65 to 85 with urothelial cancer. DNA for the CDR3: TGTGCCAGCAGTGAAGCGACTAGCGGTTACAATGAGCAGTTCTTC. It translates to CASSEATSGYNEQFF.